These T cell receptor beta chains were read from a single sample in a study of cytomegalovirus exposure and HLA in healthy donors. Here immunoSEQ multiplex PCR was the method, and the copy in TCRdb shows in-frame clones only, minus some. The sample carries fewer than 200,000 clones, around 83% recorded once. Sequencing was carried out using PBMCs. The origin of the receptors is a man aged 25-45 years in good health and CMV-seropositive. Each CDR3 is given with its conserved first and last residue. D genes are given only for firm matches. Not every row has a clone size; where given, it reads once, few, many or a size class.

15	TRBD2	TRBV19	once	TRBJ2-1	CASSIGSSGNNEQFF	TGTGCCAGTAGTATAGGGTCTAGCGGTAACAATGAGCAGTTCTTC
15	TRBD2	TRBV18	NA	TRBJ2-2	CASSPTSGFTGELFF	TGTGCCAGCTCACCGACTAGCGGGTTCACCGGGGAGCTGTTTTTT
15	TRBD1	TRBV18	NA	TRBJ2-7	CASSTLRQGVYEQYF	TGTGCCAGCTCAACTCTACGACAGGGGGTCTACGAGCAGTACTTC
13	NA	TRBV14	NA	TRBJ2-5	CASSQDILAAQYF	TGTGCCAGCAGCCAAGATATACTAGCAGCCCAGTACTTC
14	TRBD1	TRBV6-5	NA	TRBJ1-2	CASSPGQAAYGYAF	TGTGCCAGCAGTCCGGGACAGGCAGCCTATGGCTACGCCTTC
19	NA	TRBV10-2	NA	TRBJ2-5	CASSDNRPGGGGRGETQYF	TGCGCCAGCAGTGACAATAGGCCAGGCGGCGGAGGCCGCGGCGAGACCCAGTACTTC
16	TRBD2	TRBV5-1	NA	TRBJ2-1	CASSLAMTSGNNEQFF	TGCGCCAGCAGCTTGGCCATGACTAGCGGAAACAATGAGCAGTTCTTC
12	NA	TRBV29-1	NA	TRBJ2-7	CSGRTDHREQYF	TGCAGCGGACGGACTGATCATCGCGAGCAGTACTTC
13	TRBD1	TRBV5-4	NA	TRBJ2-5	CASSVDREETQYF	TGTGCCAGCAGCGTGGACAGGGAGGAGACCCAGTACTTC
14	NA	TRBV6-6	NA	TRBJ1-4	CASRTGQSNEKLFF	TGTGCCAGCAGAACAGGGCAATCTAATGAAAAACTGTTTTTT
17	TRBD1	TRBV7-9	once	TRBJ2-5	CASSNPNLRQGQETQYF	TGTGCCAGCAGCAACCCCAACCTGAGACAGGGCCAAGAGACCCAGTACTTC
13	TRBD1	TRBV5-1	NA	TRBJ1-5	CASSLTGNQPQHF	TGCGCCAGCAGTCTGACAGGGAATCAGCCCCAGCATTTT
14	NA	TRBV18	once	TRBJ2-4	CASSPFPIQNIQYF	TGTGCCAGCTCACCATTTCCCATCCAAAACATTCAGTACTTC
15	NA	TRBV27	NA	TRBJ1-1	CASSTGPPVGTEAFF	TGTGCCAGCAGTACAGGGCCCCCTGTCGGCACTGAAGCTTTCTTT
14	TRBD1	TRBV19	NA	TRBJ2-5	CASSSRQGHETQYF	TGTGCCAGTAGTTCCCGACAGGGCCACGAGACCCAGTACTTC
12	NA	TRBV5-1	NA	TRBJ1-2	CASSFSNYGYTF	TGCGCCAGCAGCTTCAGTAACTATGGCTACACCTTC
15	TRBD1	TRBV29-1	once	TRBJ2-3	CSASGTGTPADTQYF	TGCAGCGCATCCGGGACAGGGACCCCGGCAGATACGCAGTATTTT
16	NA	TRBV7-9	NA	TRBJ2-3	CASSPRVGPGTDTQYF	TGTGCCAGCAGCCCCAGGGTCGGGCCCGGTACAGATACGCAGTATTTT
15	NA	TRBV7-2	NA	TRBJ1-2	CASSLVNGFRGGYTF	TGTGCCAGCAGCTTAGTAAATGGGTTCCGCGGTGGCTACACCTTC
15	TRBD2	TRBV5-1	NA	TRBJ2-2	CASSLAGPNTGELFF	TGCGCCAGCAGCCTAGCGGGACCCAACACCGGGGAGCTGTTTTTT
12	NA	TRBV19	NA	TRBJ1-1	CASSIQGLEAFF	TGTGCCAGTAGTATACAGGGGCTTGAAGCTTTCTTT
13	NA	TRBV7-9	NA	TRBJ1-1	CASRPTGSTEAFF	TGTGCCAGCAGACCAACAGGGAGCACTGAAGCTTTCTTT
14	TRBD2	TRBV11-3	NA	TRBJ2-3	CASSPTSGTDTQYF	TGTGCCAGCAGCCCTACTAGCGGCACAGATACGCAGTATTTT
18	TRBD2	TRBV29-1	NA	TRBJ2-3	CSVVGLAGGISSTDTQYF	TGCAGCGTTGTGGGACTAGCGGGAGGGATCTCTAGCACAGATACGCAGTATTTT
15	NA	TRBV18	NA	TRBJ2-5	CASSLLTGSQETQYF	TGTGCCAGCTCCCTCCTCACAGGGAGCCAAGAGACCCAGTACTTC
12	TRBD1	TRBV30	NA	TRBJ1-1	CAWGQGSSEAFF	TGTGCCTGGGGACAGGGATCATCCGAAGCTTTCTTT
15	TRBD2	TRBV7-7	NA	TRBJ2-7	CASSLDPSGSYEQYF	TGTGCTAGCAGCTTAGATCCTAGCGGGAGCTACGAGCAGTACTTC
15	NA	TRBV2	NA	TRBJ2-2	CASSWTALNTGELFF	TGTGCCAGCAGTTGGACAGCTCTAAACACCGGGGAGCTGTTTTTT